This T cell receptor beta chain was sequenced in a study of blood T cells in healthy people across ages. The study, taken as a whole, reports: Not knowing donor CMV status may have confounded expanded clonotype changes. Per million T cells, TCR beta diversity dropped about linearly as age rose.

Many counts were recorded for this clonotype. Its specificity is not known. Trimming removed 0 bases from V and 0 bases from J, with 9 bases in between. The germline V gene encodes CDR1 MNHNS and CDR2 SASEGT. There are 15 residues in the CDR3. The draw of peripheral blood yielded ten milliliters from each donor. A J-beta primer mix and a sample-barcoded 5' primer were used in a second PCR of roughly 6 to 11 cycles. TCRdb reprocessed the 5' RACE reads with MiXCR, giving one entry per CDR3 protein. The sample carries hundreds of thousands of distinct CDR3 sequences, 58% recorded once. V gene TRBV6-1 combines with J gene TRBJ2-7; no firm D call. The sequencing sample was made of blood. The TCR was taken from a man younger than 40 in good health. The CDR3 coding sequence is TGTGCCAGCAGTGAAGCTGTCGGAAGCTCCTACGAGCAGTACTTC. Translated, it gives CASSEAVGSSYEQYF.